These T cell receptor beta chains were read from a single sample in a study of CD8+ T cells in alopecia areata. Profiling relied on immunoSEQ multiplex PCR, and the TCRdb table lists in-frame clones only, not all of them. This sample has over 95,000 clones, with approximately 51% found just once. The source material was CD4+ T cells sorted from blood, sampled at week 24, from a patient treated with tofacitinib. All receptors derive from a human donor with alopecia areata. Both conserved end residues are part of each CDR3. The D gene is left open where the match is weak. A row's size may be missing; if present it is once, few, many or a size class.

V gene	D gene	clone size	J gene	CDR3 DNA	CDR3 protein
TRBV5-1	NA	NA	TRBJ1-1	TGCGCCAGCAGCGGGACGGGAGCTAATAATGAAGCTTTCTTT	CASSGTGANNEAFF
TRBV5-6	NA	NA	TRBJ2-7	TGTGCCAGCAGCTTGGGACCCCGGATTGGAGAGCAGTACTTC	CASSLGPRIGEQYF
TRBV2	NA	many	TRBJ2-7	TGTGCCAGCAACCGGGACGGAGCCTACGAGCAGTACTTC	CASNRDGAYEQYF
TRBV5-1	NA	once	TRBJ1-1	TGCGCCAGCAGCTTCTACTCCAGCTTGAACACTGAAGCTTTCTTT	CASSFYSSLNTEAFF
TRBV7-2	TRBD2	few	TRBJ2-5	TGTGCCAGCAGCTTAGCGGAGCTAGCGGGTCACCAAGAGACCCAGTACTTC	CASSLAELAGHQETQYF
TRBV7-9	NA	few	TRBJ1-4	TGTGCCAGCAGAGGCCGAGAAAAACTGTTTTTT	CASRGREKLFF
TRBV9	NA	NA	TRBJ2-3	TGTGCCAGCAGCAACCGAGGACAGACAGATACGCAGTATTTT	CASSNRGQTDTQYF
TRBV5-1	NA	NA	TRBJ2-1	TGCGCCACCAGCGCAGGGGCGATCTCTAATGAGCAGTTCTTC	CATSAGAISNEQFF
TRBV28	NA	NA	TRBJ1-2	TGTGCCAGCAGTTTCCCTAAGGGGGCTAACTATGGCTACACCTTC	CASSFPKGANYGYTF
TRBV4-3	NA	NA	TRBJ2-7	TGCGCCAGCAGCCTCACCACGGGGTACTCCTACGAGCAGTACTTC	CASSLTTGYSYEQYF
TRBV7-2	NA	NA	TRBJ1-2	TGTGCCAGCAGCTTAGAATATGGCTACACCTTC	CASSLEYGYTF
TRBV7-2	NA	NA	TRBJ2-6	TGTGCCAGCAGCTCTACCCCAGGGGCCCCTGGGGCCAACGTCCTGACTTTC	CASSSTPGAPGANVLTF
TRBV11-3	NA	NA	TRBJ2-5	TGTGCCAGCAGCTCGGGACTGCAAGAGACCCAGTACTTC	CASSSGLQETQYF
TRBV25-1	TRBD1	NA	TRBJ1-4	TGTGCCAGCAGTCATACGGGACAGGGGGAAAAACTGTTTTTT	CASSHTGQGEKLFF
TRBV30	NA	few	TRBJ1-3	TGTGCCTGGAGTGTAGCAGGGGAAGCTGGAAACACCATATATTTT	CAWSVAGEAGNTIYF
TRBV29-1	TRBD1	NA	TRBJ2-7	TGCAGCGTAGTACAGGGGGCTACGTGGGAGCAGTACTTC	CSVVQGATWEQYF
TRBV2	NA	NA	TRBJ2-5	TGTGCCAGCAGTGAAACGGAGGGGACCCAGTACTTC	CASSETEGTQYF
TRBV9	NA	NA	TRBJ1-4	TGTGCCAGCAGTCCTCTTGGGGTCGATAATGAAAAACTGTTTTTT	CASSPLGVDNEKLFF
TRBV29-1	NA	NA	TRBJ1-4	TGCAGCGTTGGGGGTCAGGTTAATGAAAAACTGTTTTTT	CSVGGQVNEKLFF
TRBV11-3	TRBD1	NA	TRBJ1-1	TGTGCCAGCAGGGCTGGGACAGGGACTTCGAACACTGAAGCTTTCTTT	CASRAGTGTSNTEAFF
TRBV6-5	NA	few	TRBJ2-6	TGTGCCAGCCGGGACACCTTCTCTGGGGCCAACGTCCTGACTTTC	CASRDTFSGANVLTF
TRBV28	NA	NA	TRBJ2-7	TGTGCCAGTGGACAGAACTCCTACGAGCAGTACTTC	CASGQNSYEQYF
TRBV9	NA	few	TRBJ2-5	TGTGCCAGCAGCGTAGGAACGATGGGTCAAGAGACCCAGTACTTC	CASSVGTMGQETQYF
TRBV30	NA	NA	TRBJ2-5	TGTGCCTGGAGAGGCCAAGAGACCCAGTACTTC	CAWRGQETQYF
TRBV4-3	NA	NA	TRBJ1-5	TGCGCCAGCAGCTCGCGACGGTGGGACCAGCCCCAGCATTTT	CASSSRRWDQPQHF
TRBV30	NA	NA	TRBJ2-4	TGTGCCTGGAGCCCACCAAATAAGTGGTTTCAGTACTTC	CAWSPPNKWFQYF
TRBV30	NA	NA	TRBJ2-5	TGTGCCTGGAGTACGGGGTGGTCGCAGACCCAGTACTTC	CAWSTGWSQTQYF
TRBV6-5	NA	NA	TRBJ1-3	TGTGCCAGCAGTTACGGACGGCCCTCTGGAAACACCATATATTTT	CASSYGRPSGNTIYF
TRBV15	NA	NA	TRBJ1-6	TGTGCCACCAGCAGAGGTGGAGTAAGGAATTCACCCCTCCACTTT	CATSRGGVRNSPLHF
TRBV4-2	TRBD1	NA	TRBJ1-4	TGTGCCAGCAGCCAAGGTGGGACAGCAACTAATGAAAAACTGTTTTTT	CASSQGGTATNEKLFF
TRBV4-2	NA	NA	TRBJ1-1	TGTGCCAGCAGCCAAGAAGGCTACACTGAAGCTTTCTTT	CASSQEGYTEAFF
TRBV4-3	NA	NA	TRBJ2-7	TGCGCCAGCAGCCAAGAAGGACGAGAGTATGGGATGTTCGTAACCTACGAGCAGTACTTC	CASSQEGREYGMFVTYEQYF
TRBV29-1	NA	NA	TRBJ2-7	TGCAGCGTTGAGAGGGGTGGGGACTACGAGCAGTACTTC	CSVERGGDYEQYF
TRBV27	NA	NA	TRBJ2-7	TGTGCCAGCAGTCCCCGGCGGGAAGAGCAGTACTTC	CASSPRREEQYF
TRBV7-2	TRBD2	once	TRBJ2-2	TGTGCCAGTGTGGCTAGCGGAAACACCGGGGAGCTGTTTTTT	CASVASGNTGELFF
TRBV5-4	NA	NA	TRBJ2-3	TGTGCCAGCAGCTTGTACGGGGATACGCAGTATTTT	CASSLYGDTQYF